This T cell receptor (beta chain) is drawn from a study of shared clonotypes between healthy human individuals. Germline V CDR1 and CDR2: SGHTA, FQGTGA. The CDR3 sequence is 14 residues long. Trimming left V 5 bases short and J 4 bases short, with 14 bases between. Among the donors, all were Caucasian adults who lived in Nashville, Tennessee. Samples underwent the assay at deep level. Repertoires were generated with immunoSEQ multiplex PCR, while TCRdb's copy carries only in-frame clones and drops some. The table includes 490,000 or so clones, about 80% detected once. The V call is TRBV7-3, the J call TRBJ1-1; possible D gene TRBD1, 6 bases. Material: PBMCs. This TCR derives from a middle-aged woman in good health. Some clones in this sample may be carry-over from other donors' samples. In DNA form, the CDR3 reads TGTGCCAGCAGCGGGCAGGGGCCGGGCACTGAAGCTTTCTTT. Amino acid sequence: CASSGQGPGTEAFF.